This TCR beta chain is drawn from a study of T cell repertoires in cytomegalovirus infection. Turning to the study itself: The authors relied on CMV epitopes, both recently identified HLA-C-restricted and well-studied HLA-B-restricted. A matching HLA type, together with CMV infection, was signaled by public TCR beta signatures.

Study findings and constraints: CMV-specific TCR beta clonotypes restricted by HLA-C were the ones dominating the ex vivo response. Summed frequency of public TCR beta families distinguished CMV carriers with the relevant HLA.

CDR1 MGHRA and CDR2 YSYEKL come from the germline V gene. V lost 2 bases, J lost 3 bases, and 8 bases stayed unmatched. There are 16 residues in the CDR3. In TCRdb, the reads were re-called with MiXCR into one record per CDR3 protein. The table shows under 95,000 distinct CDR3 sequences, with roughly 44% occurring only once. Regarding this clonotype: Its antigen is still unknown.

Source: CD8+ T cells from cultured PBMCs, taken from culture after CMV antigen stimulation. The origin of this receptor is a human donor in good health (CMV status not recorded). Some clones in this sample may be carry-over from other donors' samples. This sequence joins TRBV4-1 and TRBJ1-2, with TRBD1 matching 8 bases. The CDR3 loop reads CASSQPRTGRYYGYTF. CDR3 sequence (DNA): TGCGCCAGCAGCCAACCCCGGACAGGGCGTTACTATGGCTACACCTTC.